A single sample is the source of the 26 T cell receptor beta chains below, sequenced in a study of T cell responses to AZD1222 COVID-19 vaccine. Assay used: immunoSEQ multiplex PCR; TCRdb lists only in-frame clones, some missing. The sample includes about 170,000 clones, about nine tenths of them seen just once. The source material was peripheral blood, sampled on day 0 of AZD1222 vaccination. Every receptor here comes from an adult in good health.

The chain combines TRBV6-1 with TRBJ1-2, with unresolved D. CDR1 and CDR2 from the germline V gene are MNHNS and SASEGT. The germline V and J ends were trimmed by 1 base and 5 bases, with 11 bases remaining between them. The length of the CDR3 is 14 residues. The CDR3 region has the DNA TGTGCCAGCAGTGAAGAAACAGCACTATATGGCTACACCTTC. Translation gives CASSEETALYGYTF.

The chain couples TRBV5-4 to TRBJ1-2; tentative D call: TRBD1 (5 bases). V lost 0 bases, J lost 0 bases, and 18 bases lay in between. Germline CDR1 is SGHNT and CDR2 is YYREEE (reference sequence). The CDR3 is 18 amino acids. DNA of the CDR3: TGTGCCAGCAGCTTGGCGCGGAGAAGGGGCTCCACTAACTATGGCTACACCTTC. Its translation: CASSLARRRGSTNYGYTF.

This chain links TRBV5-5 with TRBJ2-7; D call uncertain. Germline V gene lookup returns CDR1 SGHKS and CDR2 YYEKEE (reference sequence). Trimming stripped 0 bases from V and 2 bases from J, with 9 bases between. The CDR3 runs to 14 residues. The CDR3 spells CASSLGQPTYEQYF. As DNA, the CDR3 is TGTGCCAGCAGCTTGGGGCAGCCGACCTACGAGCAGTACTTC. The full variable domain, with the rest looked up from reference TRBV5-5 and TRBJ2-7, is DAGVTQSPTHLIKTRGQQVTLRCSPISGHKSVSWYQQVLGQGPQFIFQYYEKEERGRGNFPDRFSARQFPNYSSELNVNALLLGDSALYLCASSLGQPTYEQYFGPGTRLTVT.

This chain's CDR3 is CASSLASTGIQSPLHF. The CDR3 region has the DNA TGTGCCAGCAGCTTAGCGTCAACAGGAATCCAGTCACCCCTCCACTTT. The chain joins TRBV7-9 to TRBJ1-6; TRBD1 might be the D (5 bases). Germline lookup yields CDR1 SEHNR and CDR2 FQNEAQ (reference sequence). V lost 0 bases to trimming and J lost 10 bases, with 16 bases between them. The CDR3 loop spans 16 amino acids. The full variable domain, in which reference TRBV7-9 and TRBJ1-6 provide the parts outside the CDR3, is DTGVSQNPRHKITKRGQNVTFRCDPISEHNRLYWYRQTLGQGPEFLTYFQNEAQLEKSRLLSDRFSAERPKGSFSTLEIQRTEQGDSAMYLCASSLASTGIQSPLHFGNGTRLTVT.

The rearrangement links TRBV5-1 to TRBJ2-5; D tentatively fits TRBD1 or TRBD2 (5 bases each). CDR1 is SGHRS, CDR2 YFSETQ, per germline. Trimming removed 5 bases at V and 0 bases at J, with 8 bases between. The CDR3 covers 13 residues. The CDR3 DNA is TGCGCCAGCAGGCCGGGACACCAAGAGACCCAGTACTTC. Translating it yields CASRPGHQETQYF.

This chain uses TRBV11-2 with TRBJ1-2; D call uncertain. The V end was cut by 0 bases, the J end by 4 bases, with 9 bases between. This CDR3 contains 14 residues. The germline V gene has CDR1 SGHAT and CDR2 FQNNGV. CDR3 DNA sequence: TGTGCCAGCAGCTTAGACCCCCGCGCCTATGGCTACACCTTC. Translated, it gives CASSLDPRAYGYTF.

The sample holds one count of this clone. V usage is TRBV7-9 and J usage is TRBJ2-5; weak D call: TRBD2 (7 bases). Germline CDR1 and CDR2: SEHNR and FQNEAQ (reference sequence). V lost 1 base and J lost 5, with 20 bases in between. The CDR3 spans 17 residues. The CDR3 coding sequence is TGTGCCAGCAGCTTAGTACCCCACGGGGGGCGCGGGGAGACCCAGTACTTC. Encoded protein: CASSLVPHGGRGETQYF.

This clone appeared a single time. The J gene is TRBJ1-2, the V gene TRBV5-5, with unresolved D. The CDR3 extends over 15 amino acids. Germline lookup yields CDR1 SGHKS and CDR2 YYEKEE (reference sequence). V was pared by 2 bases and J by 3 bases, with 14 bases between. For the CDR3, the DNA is TGTGCCAGCAGCTTAGGACCGGGTCCTCACTATGGCTACACCTTC. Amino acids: CASSLGPGPHYGYTF.

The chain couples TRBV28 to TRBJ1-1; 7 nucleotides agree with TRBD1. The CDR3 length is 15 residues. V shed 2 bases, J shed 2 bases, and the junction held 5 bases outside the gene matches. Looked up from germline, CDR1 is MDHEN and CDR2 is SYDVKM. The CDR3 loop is CASSLQGQPNTEAFF. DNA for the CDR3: TGTGCCAGCAGTTTACAGGGACAGCCCAACACTGAAGCTTTCTTT.

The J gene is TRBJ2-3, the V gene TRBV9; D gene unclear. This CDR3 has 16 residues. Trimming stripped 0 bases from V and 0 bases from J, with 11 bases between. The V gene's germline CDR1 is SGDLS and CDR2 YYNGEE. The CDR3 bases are TGTGCCAGCAGCGTAGATGGTATACCGAGCACAGATACGCAGTATTTT. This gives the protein CASSVDGIPSTDTQYF.

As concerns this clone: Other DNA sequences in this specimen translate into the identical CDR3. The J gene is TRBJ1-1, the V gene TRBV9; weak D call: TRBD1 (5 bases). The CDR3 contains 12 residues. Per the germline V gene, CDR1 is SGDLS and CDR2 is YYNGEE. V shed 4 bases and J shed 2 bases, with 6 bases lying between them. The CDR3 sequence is CASSRGNTEAFF. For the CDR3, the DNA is TGTGCCAGCAGCAGGGGTAACACTGAAGCTTTCTTT.

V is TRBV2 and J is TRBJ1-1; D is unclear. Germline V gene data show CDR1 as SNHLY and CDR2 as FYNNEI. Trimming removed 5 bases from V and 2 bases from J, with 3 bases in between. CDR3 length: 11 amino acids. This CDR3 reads CASSFNTEAFF. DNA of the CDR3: TGTGCCAGCAGTTTCAACACTGAAGCTTTCTTT.

The CDR3 is CASSLGRLDTEAFF. CDR3 bases: TGTGCCAGCAGCTTAGGGCGGCTGGACACTGAAGCTTTCTTT. This chain links TRBV7-3 with TRBJ1-1; no clear D gene. Germline V gene lookup returns CDR1 SGHTA and CDR2 FQGTGA. Trimming took 2 bases from V and 3 from J, leaving 10 bases between them. The CDR3 spans 14 residues.

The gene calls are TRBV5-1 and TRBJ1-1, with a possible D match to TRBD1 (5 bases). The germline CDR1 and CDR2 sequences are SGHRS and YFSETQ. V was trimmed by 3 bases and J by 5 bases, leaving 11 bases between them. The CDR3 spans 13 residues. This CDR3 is CASSYGGRTEAFF. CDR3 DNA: TGCGCCAGCAGCTATGGGGGAAGAACTGAAGCTTTCTTT. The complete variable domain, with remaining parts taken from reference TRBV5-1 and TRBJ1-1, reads KAGVTQTPRYLIKTRGQQVTLSCSPISGHRSVSWYQQTPGQGLQFLFEYFSETQRNKGNFPGRFSGRQFSNSRSEMNVSTLELGDSALYLCASSYGGRTEAFFGQGTRLTVV.

CDR3 bases: TGTGCCAGCAGTGAGTTTAGGGTTAGCACAGATACGCAGTATTTT. This gives the protein CASSEFRVSTDTQYF. V gene TRBV6-1 combines with J gene TRBJ2-3, with D hard to call. V was trimmed by 3 bases and J by 0 bases, leaving 10 bases between them. The CDR3 extends over 15 amino acids. The germline V gene has CDR1 MNHNS and CDR2 SASEGT.

The CDR3 DNA follows: TGTGCCAGCAGCTCCGGGACAGGGATCACAGATACGCAGTATTTT. It yields the protein CASSSGTGITDTQYF. J is TRBJ2-3 and V is TRBV7-2; 9 nucleotides match TRBD1. The ends lost 4 bases at V and 2 bases at J; junction bases unmatched: 4. Germline V lookup: CDR1 SGHTA, CDR2 FQGNSA. There are 15 residues in the CDR3.

CDR3 residues: CASSVGSDPNQPQHF. CDR3 nucleotides: TGTGCCAGCAGCGTAGGATCGGATCCCAATCAGCCCCAGCATTTT. The chain recombines TRBV9 with TRBJ1-5, with D uncertain. The CDR3 has 15 residues. Germline V gene sequence: CDR1 SGDLS, CDR2 YYNGEE. The ends were cut back, 0 bases at V and 3 bases at J, with 10 bases in the middle.

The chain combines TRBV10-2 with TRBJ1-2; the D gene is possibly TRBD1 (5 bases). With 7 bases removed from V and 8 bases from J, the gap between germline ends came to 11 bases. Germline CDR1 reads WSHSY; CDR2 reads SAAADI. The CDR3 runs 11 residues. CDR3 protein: CASNTGRGYTF. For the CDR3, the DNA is TGCGCCAGCAACACGGGACGCGGCTACACCTTC.

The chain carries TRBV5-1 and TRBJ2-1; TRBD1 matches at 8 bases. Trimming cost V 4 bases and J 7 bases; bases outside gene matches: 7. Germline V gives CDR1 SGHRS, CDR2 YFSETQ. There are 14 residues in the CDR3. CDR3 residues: CASSPTGVENEQFF. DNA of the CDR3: TGCGCCAGCAGCCCGACAGGGGTGGAGAATGAGCAGTTCTTC.

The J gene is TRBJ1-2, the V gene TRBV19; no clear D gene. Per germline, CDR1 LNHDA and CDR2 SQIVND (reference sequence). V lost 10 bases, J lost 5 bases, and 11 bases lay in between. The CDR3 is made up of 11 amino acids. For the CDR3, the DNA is TGTGCCACCGAAGTCGGATATGGCTACACCTTC. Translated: CATEVGYGYTF.

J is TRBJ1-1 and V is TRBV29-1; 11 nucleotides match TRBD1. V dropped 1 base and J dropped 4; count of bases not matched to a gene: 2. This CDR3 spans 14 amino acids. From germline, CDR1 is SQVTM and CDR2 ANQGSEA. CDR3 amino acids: CSVEGGQGVTEAFF. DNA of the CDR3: TGCAGCGTTGAAGGGGGACAGGGGGTCACTGAAGCTTTCTTT.

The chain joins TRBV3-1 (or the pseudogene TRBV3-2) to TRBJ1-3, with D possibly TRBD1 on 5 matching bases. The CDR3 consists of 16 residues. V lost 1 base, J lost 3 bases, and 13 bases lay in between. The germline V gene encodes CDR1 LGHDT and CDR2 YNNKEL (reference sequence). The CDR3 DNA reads TGTGCCAGCAGCCAAGTTCAGGGAACGAGTGGAAACACCATATATTTT. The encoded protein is CASSQVQGTSGNTIYF.

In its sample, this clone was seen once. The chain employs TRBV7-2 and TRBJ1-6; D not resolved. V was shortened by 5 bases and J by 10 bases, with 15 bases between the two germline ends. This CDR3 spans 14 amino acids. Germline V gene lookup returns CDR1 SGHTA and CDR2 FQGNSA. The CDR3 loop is CASSRANAGSPLHF. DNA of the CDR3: TGTGCCAGCAGCCGGGCCAACGCGGGGTCACCCCTCCACTTT.

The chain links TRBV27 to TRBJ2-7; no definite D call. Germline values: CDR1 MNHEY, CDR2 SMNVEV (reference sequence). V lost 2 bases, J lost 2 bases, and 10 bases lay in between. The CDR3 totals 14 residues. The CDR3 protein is CASSLGQATYEQYF. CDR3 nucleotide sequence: TGTGCCAGCAGTTTAGGGCAGGCGACCTACGAGCAGTACTTC.

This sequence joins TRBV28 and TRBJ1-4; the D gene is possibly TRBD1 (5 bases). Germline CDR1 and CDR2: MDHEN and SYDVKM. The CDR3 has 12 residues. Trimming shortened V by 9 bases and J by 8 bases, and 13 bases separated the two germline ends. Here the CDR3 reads CASGAGHEKLFF. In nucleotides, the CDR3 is TGTGCCAGTGGTGCAGGGCACGAAAAACTGTTTTTT.

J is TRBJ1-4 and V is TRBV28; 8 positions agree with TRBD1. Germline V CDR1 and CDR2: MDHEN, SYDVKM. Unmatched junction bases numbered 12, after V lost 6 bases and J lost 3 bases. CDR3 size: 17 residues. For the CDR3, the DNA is TGTGCCAGCAGATCAGCCCCCTCGGACAGGGCTAATGAAAAACTGTTTTTT. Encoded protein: CASRSAPSDRANEKLFF.